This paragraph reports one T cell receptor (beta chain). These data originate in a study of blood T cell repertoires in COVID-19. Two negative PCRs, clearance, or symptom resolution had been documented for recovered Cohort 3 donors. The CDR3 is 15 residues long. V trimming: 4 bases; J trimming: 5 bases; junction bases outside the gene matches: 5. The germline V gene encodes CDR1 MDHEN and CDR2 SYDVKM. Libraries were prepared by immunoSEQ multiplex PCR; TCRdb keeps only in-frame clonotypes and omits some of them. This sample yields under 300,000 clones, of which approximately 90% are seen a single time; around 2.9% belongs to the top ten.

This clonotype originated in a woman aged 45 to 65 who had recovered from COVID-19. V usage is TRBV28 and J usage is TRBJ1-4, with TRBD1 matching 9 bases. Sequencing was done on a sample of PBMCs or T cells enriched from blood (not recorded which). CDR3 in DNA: TGTGCCAGCAGTTCGCCCGGGACAGGGAATGAAAAACTGTTTTTT. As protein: CASSSPGTGNEKLFF. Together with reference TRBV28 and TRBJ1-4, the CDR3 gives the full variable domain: DVKVTQSSRYLVKRTGEKVFLECVQDMDHENMFWYRQDPGLGLRLIYFSYDVKMKEKGDIPEGYSVSREKKERFSLILESASTNQTSMYLCASSSPGTGNEKLFFGSGTQLSVL.